This T cell receptor beta chain was captured by sequencing in a study of PD-1 blockade in mismatch repair-deficient tumors (dated by TCRdb to about 2017). Context from the whole study: Between late 2013 and September 2016, the trial enrolled 86 consecutive patients with roughly 13 mismatch repair-deficient cancer types, every one of whom had been previously treated and was progressing. Tumor-associated T cell clones in the peripheral blood of patients responding to PD-1 blockade were tracked using deep sequencing of TCR CDR3 regions. The paper as a whole reports these results and caveats: After pembrolizumab, tumor-resident clones, which were often undetectable in blood before treatment, expanded rapidly and then contracted, generally ahead of radiologic responses.

For every enrolled patient, mismatch repair deficiency was confirmed by either polymerase chain reaction or immunohistochemistry. TCR sequencing was carried out for a few patients who responded to pembrolizumab therapy. In the phase II trial, pembrolizumab PD-1 blockade was tested prospectively in advanced mismatch repair-deficient cancers, no matter which tissue of origin the cancers came from. Peripheral blood T cell samples were serially collected before and at multiple times after PD-1 blockade was started. Blood sampling time points were reported as weeks after the first dose of pembrolizumab. The library was generated by the immunoSEQ multiplex PCR assay. The table comes from immuneACCESS by way of TCRdb, which keeps in-frame sequences with V and J called. Part of the clones is missing from these tables; in studies checked, under half for an unresolved V gene and the rest for unknown reasons. The sample has about 51,000 clones on record, about 84% of them singletons. The top ten constitute 7% to 8.5% of the sample.

With respect to this clone: It lacks a known antigen. Base-call qualities are not available, and no considerably larger clone is one nucleotide away.

V sheds 6 bases and J sheds 2 bases, leaving 11 bases between their ends. Looking up the germline V gene yields CDR1 KGHSH and CDR2 LQKENI. Including cysteine and phenylalanine, the CDR3 has 13 amino acids. Only the CDR3 DNA stays, 39 bases, in frame from base 1. The sequence was obtained from an adult with mismatch repair-deficient cancer. This sample comprised peripheral blood, obtained less than 21 weeks after starting pembrolizumab. The chain uses TRBV18 and TRBJ2-7, with no confidently assigned D gene. The DNA is TGTGCCAGCTCCCCCGGGCCGCCCTACGAGCAGTACTTC. Its translation reads: CASSPGPPYEQYF.